The 25 T cell receptor beta chains below all came from one sample that was sequenced in a study of graft-versus-host responses after intestinal transplantation. The table came from immunoSEQ multiplex PCR; TCRdb's copy has only in-frame clones and leaves some out. The table has about 10,000 clones, more than 75% seen once. The sequenced sample was PBMCs, obtained approximately 240 days after intestinal transplant. Every receptor here comes from a human patient who received an intestinal transplant, so some T cells may come from the graft donor.

The J gene is TRBJ2-7, the V gene TRBV4-1, with D possibly being TRBD1 (6 bases). The CDR3 has 16 amino acids. Germline values: CDR1 MGHRA, CDR2 YSYEKL. V was cut by 8 bases and J by 2 bases, with 22 bases left in between. CDR3 in amino acids: CASRALGTLATYEQYF. The CDR3 DNA reads TGCGCCAGCCGAGCCCTTGGGACACTCGCTACCTACGAGCAGTACTTC.

This clone was seen only a few times. V and J are TRBV9 and TRBJ1-5; D call uncertain. V gave up 0 bases and J gave up 7 bases, with 8 bases separating them. Germline V gives CDR1 SGDLS, CDR2 YYNGEE. There are 13 residues in the CDR3. The CDR3 DNA reads TGTGCCAGCAGCGTAGAACCATGGCAGCCCCAGCATTTT. Its protein product is CASSVEPWQPQHF.

The rearrangement links TRBV7-3 to TRBJ2-7, with 13 positions matching TRBD2. CDR1 and CDR2 (germline): SGHTA, FQGTGA. This CDR3 has 15 amino acids. The ends lost 4 bases at V and 5 bases at J; junction bases unmatched: 5. The CDR3: CASSSTGLAGDEQYF. In nucleotides, the CDR3 is TGTGCCAGCAGCTCCACAGGACTAGCGGGAGACGAGCAGTACTTC.

This chain joins TRBV6-1 and TRBJ2-7; D is unclear. V lost 0 bases and J 4 bases, leaving 10 bases between the germline ends. The V gene's germline CDR1 is MNHNS and CDR2 SASEGT. The CDR3 sequence is 14 residues long. CDR3 protein: CASSEATIAYEQYF. For the CDR3, the DNA is TGTGCCAGCAGTGAAGCCACGATAGCTTACGAGCAGTACTTC.

The rearrangement joins TRBV12-5 to TRBJ2-1, with 10 bases that match TRBD2. CDR3 length: 15 amino acids. V was clipped by 6 bases and J by 9 bases; unmatched bases: 11. Per the germline V gene, CDR1 is LGHNT and CDR2 is FRNRAP. CDR3 loop: CASGFEASGSGEQFF. The CDR3 coding sequence is TGTGCTAGTGGGTTCGAGGCTAGCGGGAGTGGTGAGCAGTTCTTC.

J is TRBJ2-1 and V is TRBV5-6; D gene unclear. Deletions cut 2 bases from V and 3 bases from J, with 15 bases between. The CDR3 loop spans 16 amino acids. Germline values: CDR1 SGHDT, CDR2 YYEEEE. CDR3 protein: CASSLGIPSYYNEQFF. Here the CDR3 DNA reads TGTGCCAGCAGCTTAGGAATACCCAGTTACTACAATGAGCAGTTCTTC. The full variable domain, with the rest looked up from reference TRBV5-6 and TRBJ2-1, is DAGVTQSPTHLIKTRGQQVTLRCSPKSGHDTVSWYQQALGQGPQFIFQYYEEEERQRGNFPDRFSGHQFPNYSSELNVNALLLGDSALYLCASSLGIPSYYNEQFFGPGTRLTVL.

The chain joins TRBV30 to TRBJ1-5; TRBD1 agrees at 7 bases. The ends lost 0 bases at V and 5 bases at J; junction bases unmatched: 13. CDR1 is GTSNPN and CDR2 is SVGIG in the germline V gene (reference sequence). CDR3 size: 17 residues. The CDR3 loop reads CAWSVRGRGDRDQPQHF. The CDR3 region has the DNA TGTGCCTGGAGTGTTCGGGGACGCGGCGACAGGGATCAGCCCCAGCATTTT.

V gene TRBV1 combines with J gene TRBJ1-2; the table gives TRBD1 as D, unverified against the DNA. TRBV1 is reported as a pseudogene. The CDR3 totals 13 residues. The CDR3 DNA reads as TGCACCAGCAGCCAAGCGGACATCGGAGGCTACACCTTC. This encodes CTSSQADIGGYTF.

The rearrangement links TRBV7-1 to TRBJ1-2; 10 bases agree with TRBD1. TRBV7-1 is recorded as an ORF, its role being uncertain. The CDR3 length is 15 residues. After removal of 4 bases from V and 4 bases from J, the junction contained 6 bases not matched to a gene. For the CDR3, the DNA is TGTGCCAGCAGCTTAGCCGGGACAGGGGTCTATGGCTACACCTTC. Its protein product is CASSLAGTGVYGYTF.

V is TRBV27 and J is TRBJ2-7; 12 bases line up with TRBD2. V lost 0 bases to trimming and J lost 6 bases; unmatched junction nucleotides: 12. This CDR3 region has 18 residues. Germline loops: CDR1 MNHEY, CDR2 SMNVEV (reference sequence). CDR3 coding DNA: TGTGCCAGCAGTTTATCGAAGCTAGCGGGAGGGCCTGGGGGCGAGCAGTACTTC. This translates into CASSLSKLAGGPGGEQYF.

The chain recombines TRBV6-5 with TRBJ1-4; 7 positions agree with TRBD1. The V and J ends lost 2 bases and 6 bases, in that order; junction bases with no gene match: 6. CDR3 length: 15 residues. CDR1 is MNHEY, CDR2 SVGAGI, per germline. CDR3 DNA: TGTGCCAGCAGTTACATTACAGGGGCAGATGAAAAACTGTTTTTT. Translated, it gives CASSYITGADEKLFF.

V and J are TRBV2 and TRBJ2-3; D possibly corresponds to TRBD2 (6 bases). V was pared by 6 bases and J by 5 bases, with 18 bases between. The CDR3 is 15 amino acids. CDR1 is SNHLY, CDR2 FYNNEI, per germline. The CDR3 protein is CASRLRDFHLDTQYF. For the CDR3, the DNA is TGTGCCAGCAGACTTAGGGACTTCCATTTAGATACGCAGTATTTT.

The chain is built from TRBV28 and TRBJ2-1; 8 bases fit TRBD2. The germline CDR1 and CDR2 sequences are MDHEN and SYDVKM. The CDR3 consists of 15 residues. V shed 5 bases, J shed 0 bases, and the junction held 3 bases outside the gene matches. This CDR3 is CASSPREGSYNEQFF. The CDR3 bases are TGTGCCAGCAGTCCCCGGGAGGGCTCCTACAATGAGCAGTTCTTC.

This clone occurred once. V and J are TRBV19 and TRBJ1-2; tentative D call: TRBD1 (5 bases). The CDR3 is 16 residues long. Germline-derived CDR1 and CDR2 are LNHDA and SQIVND (reference sequence). V lost 3 bases to trimming and J lost 4 bases, with 18 bases between them. CDR3 sequence: CASSILSNWDGYGYTF. The CDR3 bases are TGTGCCAGTAGTATTCTCTCTAACTGGGACGGCTATGGCTACACCTTC.

The chain combines TRBV15 with TRBJ1-2; D possibly corresponds to TRBD1 (5 bases). Per germline, CDR1 LNHNV and CDR2 YYDKDF (reference sequence). The CDR3 consists of 14 residues. V was cut by 3 bases and J by 8 bases, with 16 bases left in between. CDR3 loop: CATSSRVKLGGYTF. CDR3 DNA sequence: TGTGCCACCAGCAGCAGGGTTAAACTAGGGGGCTACACCTTC.

The V gene is TRBV7-9, the J gene TRBJ2-4, with 8 bases lining up with TRBD2. The CDR3 has 16 amino acids. The germline V gene encodes CDR1 SEHNR and CDR2 FQNEAQ (reference sequence). V trimming: 0 bases; J trimming: 7 bases; junction bases outside the gene matches: 8. The CDR3 DNA reads TGTGCCAGCAGCTTAGCGTCGGGGGGGATCGTGAACATTCAGTACTTC. Amino acids: CASSLASGGIVNIQYF.

The chain has TRBV5-5 and TRBJ2-1; D is possibly TRBD2 (5 bases). This CDR3 has 16 amino acids. Trimming shortened V by 0 bases and J by 0 bases, and 10 bases separated the two germline ends. Per the germline V gene, CDR1 is SGHKS and CDR2 is YYEKEE (reference sequence). The CDR3 DNA sequence: TGTGCCAGCAGCTTGGCCGGGATAGTCTCCTACAATGAGCAGTTCTTC. Protein product: CASSLAGIVSYNEQFF.

This clone was detected only once. The V gene is TRBV19, the J gene TRBJ2-7; TRBD2 matches 9 bases. Looked up from germline, CDR1 is LNHDA and CDR2 is SQIVND (reference sequence). V lost 5 bases to trimming and J lost 6 bases; unmatched junction nucleotides: 8. The CDR3 is made up of 14 amino acids. CDR3 sequence reads: CASSVGTSPVEQYF. The CDR3 DNA follows: TGTGCCAGTAGTGTTGGGACTAGCCCAGTCGAGCAGTACTTC.

The rearrangement joins TRBV6-1 to TRBJ2-4, with D unclear. The CDR3 is made up of 13 amino acids. Per the germline V gene, CDR1 is MNHNS and CDR2 is SASEGT. V was clipped by 2 bases and J by 16 bases, with 18 bases between them. The CDR3, as DNA: TGTGCCAGCAGTGAACCCCCGGGCCCGTACCATTACTTC. Residues: CASSEPPGPYHYF.

This clone is termed large (0.1 to 1%). The genes are TRBV2 and TRBJ2-7, with D perhaps matching TRBD2 (6 bases). The V end was cut by 11 bases, the J end by 1 base, with 12 bases between. CDR1 is SNHLY, CDR2 FYNNEI, per germline. The CDR3 is made up of 12 amino acids. Here the CDR3 DNA reads TGTGCCTGGGGACTTTCGTCCTACGAGCAGTACTTC. It codes for CAWGLSSYEQYF.

The chain joins TRBV9 to TRBJ2-7, with 9 bases aligning to TRBD2. CDR1 and CDR2 from the germline V gene are SGDLS and YYNGEE. CDR3 length: 17 amino acids. With V trimmed by 3 bases and J by 0 bases, 10 bases remained unmatched. The CDR3 reads CASSEGAIAGASYEQYF. The CDR3 region has the DNA TGTGCCAGCAGCGAGGGGGCGATAGCGGGAGCCTCCTACGAGCAGTACTTC.

V gene TRBV5-1 combines with J gene TRBJ2-1; D not resolved. V was trimmed by 4 bases and J by 0 bases, leaving 11 bases between them. Germline V gives CDR1 SGHRS, CDR2 YFSETQ. The CDR3 contains 15 residues. The CDR3 nucleotides read TGCGCCAGCAGCCTTGAGTCAGACTCCTACAATGAGCAGTTCTTC. Its translation: CASSLESDSYNEQFF.

Here the CDR3 reads CASSFTGTSVDEQFF. CDR3 DNA: TGTGCCAGCAGCTTTACCGGGACTAGCGTGGATGAGCAGTTCTTC. The chain uses TRBV7-9 and TRBJ2-1, with 10 bases that match TRBD2. The CDR3 is made up of 15 amino acids. Germline-derived CDR1 and CDR2 are SEHNR and FQNEAQ (reference sequence). Trimming cost V 3 bases and J 8 bases; bases outside gene matches: 7.

There are a few counts of this clone. The genes are TRBV6-1 and TRBJ2-7, with 10 bases fitting TRBD2. The germline V gene has CDR1 MNHNS and CDR2 SASEGT. The CDR3 is 15 residues long. J gave up 3 bases and V 0 bases, and 2 bases lay outside the gene matches. The chain's CDR3 is CASSEAASGSYEQYF. CDR3 coding DNA: TGTGCCAGCAGTGAAGCCGCTAGCGGGAGCTACGAGCAGTACTTC.

As for this clone: At one of its ends the junction is not consistent with the germline gene, which may arise from a read error. The V gene is TRBV4-1, the J gene TRBJ1-1; D perhaps matches TRBD1 (5 bases). Germline V gene sequence: CDR1 MGHRA, CDR2 YSYEKL. The length of the CDR3 is 10 residues. As DNA, the CDR3 is TGCGCCAGCAGCCACAACAGGAAGATCTTT. Translation: CASSHNRKIF.